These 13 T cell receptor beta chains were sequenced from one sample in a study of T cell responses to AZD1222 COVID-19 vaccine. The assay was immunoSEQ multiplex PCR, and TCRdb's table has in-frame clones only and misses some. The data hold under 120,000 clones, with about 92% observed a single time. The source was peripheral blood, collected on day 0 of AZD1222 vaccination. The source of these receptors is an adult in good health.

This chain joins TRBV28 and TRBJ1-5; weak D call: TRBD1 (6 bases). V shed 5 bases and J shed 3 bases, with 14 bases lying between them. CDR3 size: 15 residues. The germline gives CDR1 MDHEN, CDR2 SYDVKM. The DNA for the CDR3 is TGTGCCAGCAGTACAGGGACTTCCCACAATCAGCCCCAGCATTTT. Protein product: CASSTGTSHNQPQHF.

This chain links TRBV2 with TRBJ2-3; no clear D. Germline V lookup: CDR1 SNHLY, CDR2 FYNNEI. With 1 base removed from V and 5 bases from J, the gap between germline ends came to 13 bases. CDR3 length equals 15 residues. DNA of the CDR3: TGTGCCAGCAGTGAAGGAGAAGGGTTTGGAGATACGCAGTATTTT. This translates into CASSEGEGFGDTQYF. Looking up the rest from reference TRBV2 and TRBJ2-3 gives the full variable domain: EPEVTQTPSHQVTQMGQEVILRCVPISNHLYFYWYRQILGQKVEFLVSFYNNEISEKSEIFDDQFSVERPDGSNFTLKIRSTKLEDSAMYFCASSEGEGFGDTQYFGPGTRLTVL.

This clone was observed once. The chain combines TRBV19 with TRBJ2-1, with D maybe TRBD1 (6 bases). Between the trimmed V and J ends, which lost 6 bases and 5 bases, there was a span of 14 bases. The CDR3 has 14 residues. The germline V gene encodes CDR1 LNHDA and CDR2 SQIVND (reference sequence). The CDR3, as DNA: TGTGCCAGTAGCGGACAGATCCCTCACAATGAGCAGTTCTTC. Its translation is CASSGQIPHNEQFF.

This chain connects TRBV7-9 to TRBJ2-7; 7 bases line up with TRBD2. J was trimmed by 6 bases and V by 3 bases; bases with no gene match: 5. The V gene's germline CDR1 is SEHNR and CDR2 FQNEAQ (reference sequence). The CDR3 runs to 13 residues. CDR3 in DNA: TGTGCCAGCAGCTTTGGCGGGAGTGGCGAGCAGTACTTC. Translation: CASSFGGSGEQYF. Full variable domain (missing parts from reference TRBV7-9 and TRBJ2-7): DTGVSQNPRHKITKRGQNVTFRCDPISEHNRLYWYRQTLGQGPEFLTYFQNEAQLEKSRLLSDRFSAERPKGSFSTLEIQRTEQGDSAMYLCASSFGGSGEQYFGPGTRLTVT.

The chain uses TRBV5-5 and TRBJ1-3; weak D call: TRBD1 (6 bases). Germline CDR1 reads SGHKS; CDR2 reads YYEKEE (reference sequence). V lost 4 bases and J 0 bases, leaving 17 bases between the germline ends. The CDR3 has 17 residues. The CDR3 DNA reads TGTGCCAGCAGCCCGACCTGGGGGCGCAACTCTGGAAACACCATATATTTT. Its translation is CASSPTWGRNSGNTIYF.

CDR3 in amino acids: CASSLVGGTTDTQYF. CDR3 nucleotides: TGTGCCAGCAGCTTAGTCGGAGGGACCACAGATACGCAGTATTTT. V gene TRBV7-2 combines with J gene TRBJ2-3; perhaps TRBD2 as D (6 bases). The CDR3 has 15 residues. Germline-derived CDR1 and CDR2 are SGHTA and FQGNSA. V lost 1 base, J lost 2 bases, and 10 bases lay in between.

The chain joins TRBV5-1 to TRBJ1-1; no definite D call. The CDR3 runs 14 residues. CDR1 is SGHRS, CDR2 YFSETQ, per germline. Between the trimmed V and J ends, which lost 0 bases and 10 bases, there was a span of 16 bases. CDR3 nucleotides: TGCGCCAGCAGCTTGGAGGCCGGACGCGGTGGAGCTTTCTTT. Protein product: CASSLEAGRGGAFF.

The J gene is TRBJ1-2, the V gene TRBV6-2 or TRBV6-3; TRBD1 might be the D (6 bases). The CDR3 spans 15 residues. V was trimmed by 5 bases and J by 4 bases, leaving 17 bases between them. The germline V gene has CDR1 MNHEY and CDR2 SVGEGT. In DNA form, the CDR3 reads TGTGCCAGCAGTACAGGGCCGGGACACACCTATGGCTACACCTTC. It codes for CASSTGPGHTYGYTF.

The DNA for the CDR3 is TGTGCCAGCAGTTCGGAGGACCCGGGCCACGGGGAGCTGTTTTTT. It yields the protein CASSSEDPGHGELFF. The rearrangement joins TRBV27 to TRBJ2-2, with TRBD2 as a possible D gene (5 bases). The germline V gene encodes CDR1 MNHEY and CDR2 SMNVEV (reference sequence). With 4 bases removed from V and 7 bases from J, the gap between germline ends came to 16 bases. CDR3 length: 15 amino acids.

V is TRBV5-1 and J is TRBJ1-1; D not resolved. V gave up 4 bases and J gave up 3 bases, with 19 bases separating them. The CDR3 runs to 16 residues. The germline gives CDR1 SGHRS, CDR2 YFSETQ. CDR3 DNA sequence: TGCGCCAGCAGCGCAGAAGGACGCCCCCGGGACACTGAAGCTTTCTTT. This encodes CASSAEGRPRDTEAFF.

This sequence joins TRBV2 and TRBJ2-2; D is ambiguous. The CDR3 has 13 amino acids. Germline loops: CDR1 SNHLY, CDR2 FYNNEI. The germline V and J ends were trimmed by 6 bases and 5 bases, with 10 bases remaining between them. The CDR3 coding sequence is TGTGCCAGCAGCCTGGACGGAACCGGGGAGCTGTTTTTT. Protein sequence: CASSLDGTGELFF.

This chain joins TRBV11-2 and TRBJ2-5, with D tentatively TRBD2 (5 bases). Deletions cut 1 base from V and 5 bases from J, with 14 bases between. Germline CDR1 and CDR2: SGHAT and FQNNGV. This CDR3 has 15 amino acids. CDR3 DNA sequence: TGTGCCAGCAGCTTAGGGACTGACCGGCGGGAGACCCAGTACTTC. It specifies CASSLGTDRRETQYF.

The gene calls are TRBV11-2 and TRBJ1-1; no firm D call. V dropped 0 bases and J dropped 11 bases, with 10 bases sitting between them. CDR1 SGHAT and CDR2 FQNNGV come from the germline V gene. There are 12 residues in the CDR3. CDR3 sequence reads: CASSLDTFRAFF. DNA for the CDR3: TGTGCCAGCAGCTTAGACACCTTTCGGGCTTTCTTT.